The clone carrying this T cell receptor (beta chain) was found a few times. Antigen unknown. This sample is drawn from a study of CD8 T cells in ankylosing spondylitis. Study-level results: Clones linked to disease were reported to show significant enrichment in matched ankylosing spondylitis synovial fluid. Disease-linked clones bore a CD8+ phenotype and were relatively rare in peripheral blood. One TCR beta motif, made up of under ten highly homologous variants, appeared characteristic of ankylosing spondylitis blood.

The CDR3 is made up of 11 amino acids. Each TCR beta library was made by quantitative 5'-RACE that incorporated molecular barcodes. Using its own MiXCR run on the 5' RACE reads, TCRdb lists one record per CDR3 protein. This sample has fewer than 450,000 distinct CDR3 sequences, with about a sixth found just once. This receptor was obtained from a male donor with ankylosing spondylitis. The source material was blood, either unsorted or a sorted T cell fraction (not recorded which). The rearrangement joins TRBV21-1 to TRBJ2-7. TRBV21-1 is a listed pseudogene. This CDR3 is CANSTLYEQYF. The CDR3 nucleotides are TGTGCCAATTCGACCCTCTACGAGCAGTACTTC.